The 4 T cell receptor beta chains below come from one sample, sequenced in a study of cytomegalovirus exposure and HLA in healthy donors. The PCR was carried out with 60 Vbeta primers and 13 Jbeta primers. The table came from immunoSEQ multiplex PCR; TCRdb's copy has only in-frame clones and leaves some out. The table records about 120,000 clones, about 74% of them present only once. The sequencing sample was made of PBMCs. The origin of the receptors is a middle-aged woman in good health and CMV-seropositive.

The genes are TRBV6-5 and TRBJ2-7; 7 bases are shared with TRBD2. The CDR3 spans 15 residues. CDR1 MNHEY and CDR2 SVGAGI come from the germline V gene. V dropped 2 bases and J dropped 1; count of bases not matched to a gene: 5. The CDR3 DNA reads as TGTGCCAGCAGTTACGCCAGGGAGGGTTCCTACGAGCAGTACTTC. Its translation: CASSYAREGSYEQYF.

This clone has only a few counts. The chain has TRBV9 and TRBJ2-5; 8 positions agree with TRBD2. CDR3 length: 16 amino acids. Germline V gives CDR1 SGDLS, CDR2 YYNGEE. V gave up 4 bases and J gave up 0 bases; unmatched junction bases: 8. In nucleotides, the CDR3 is TGTGCCAGCAGCCCTCGGGGGGGGGCCAACCAAGAGACCCAGTACTTC. It is translated as CASSPRGGANQETQYF.

This chain uses TRBV4-1 with TRBJ2-1; 9 bases match TRBD1. The CDR3 is 15 residues long. Germline V gene lookup returns CDR1 MGHRA and CDR2 YSYEKL. Trimming removed 4 bases from V and 3 bases from J; junction bases left unmatched: 4. The chain's CDR3 is CASSPTGGNYNEQFF. The CDR3 nucleotides are TGCGCCAGCAGCCCGACAGGGGGGAACTACAATGAGCAGTTCTTC.

This chain links TRBV29-1 with TRBJ1-1; no reliable D call. Germline loops: CDR1 SQVTM, CDR2 ANQGSEA. V was trimmed by 7 bases and J by 0 bases, leaving 12 bases between them. This CDR3 has 13 residues. CDR3 protein: CSAQQSMNTEAFF. The CDR3 bases are TGCAGCGCACAACAATCCATGAACACTGAAGCTTTCTTT.